The 29 T cell receptor beta chains presented below share a single source sample, sequenced in a study of blood T cell repertoires in COVID-19. TCRdb keeps only in-frame clones here, not all; method: immunoSEQ multiplex PCR. The sample lists 120,000 to 150,000 clones, roughly 84% occurring once. Sequencing was carried out using peripheral blood. The origin of the receptors is a human donor in a cohort sampled during active COVID-19.

V and J are TRBV4-2 and TRBJ2-2, with D perhaps TRBD1 (5 bases). This CDR3 is 14 amino acids long. The germline V and J ends were trimmed by 1 base and 3 bases, with 6 bases remaining between them. Germline CDR1 and CDR2: LGHNA and YNFKEQ. The CDR3 bases are TGTGCCAGCAGCCAAGCAGGGTACACCGGGGAGCTGTTTTTT. It is translated as CASSQAGYTGELFF.

This clone came up once. The chain links TRBV5-6 to TRBJ1-1; 7 nucleotides match TRBD1. CDR1 and CDR2 from the germline V gene are SGHDT and YYEEEE. This CDR3 has 15 amino acids. V lost 0 bases and J lost 1; bases outside the gene matches: 3. CDR3 nucleotide sequence: TGTGCCAGCAGCTTGGTAGGACAGGCGAACACTGAAGCTTTCTTT. It specifies CASSLVGQANTEAFF.

The CDR3 protein is CASSIRTFSQPQHF. Written as DNA, the CDR3 is TGTGCCAGTAGTATACGGACATTCAGTCAGCCCCAGCATTTT. V usage is TRBV19 and J usage is TRBJ1-5; tentative D call: TRBD1 (5 bases). The V gene's germline CDR1 is LNHDA and CDR2 SQIVND (reference sequence). V shed 2 bases and J shed 6 bases, with 11 bases lying between them. CDR3 length: 14 amino acids.

This chain uses TRBV5-6 with TRBJ2-7; perhaps TRBD2 as D (5 bases). The germline CDR1 and CDR2 sequences are SGHDT and YYEEEE. This CDR3 is 12 amino acids long. V was cut by 1 base and J by 5 bases, with 7 bases left in between. Here the CDR3 DNA reads TGTGCCAGCAGCTTGCAAGCGGACGAGCAGTACTTC. Translation gives CASSLQADEQYF.

This chain links TRBV19 with TRBJ1-5; D unresolved. CDR3 length: 12 residues. The germline V gene has CDR1 LNHDA and CDR2 SQIVND (reference sequence). The ends were cut back, 6 bases at V and 7 bases at J, with 10 bases in the middle. Here the CDR3 DNA reads TGTGCCAGTAGGATCAGCGTCCAGCCCCAGCATTTT. Translation gives CASRISVQPQHF.

J is TRBJ2-5 and V is TRBV19; TRBD1 matches 9 bases. This CDR3 has 14 amino acids. The V gene end was trimmed by 6 bases and the J gene end by 4 bases; junction bases not matched to a gene: 6. Germline CDR1 LNHDA, CDR2 SQIVND (reference sequence). The CDR3 spells CASSGQGLAETQYF. DNA for the CDR3: TGTGCCAGTAGCGGACAGGGGCTGGCAGAGACCCAGTACTTC.

The J gene is TRBJ2-3, the V gene TRBV5-6; 9 bases agree with TRBD2. Trimming took 4 bases from V and 7 from J; bases not matched to a gene: 7. The CDR3 consists of 14 residues. Germline-derived CDR1 and CDR2 are SGHDT and YYEEEE. CDR3 sequence reads: CASSPREGLNTQYF. In DNA, the CDR3 is TGTGCCAGCAGCCCGCGGGAGGGCCTAAATACGCAGTATTTT.

This clone occurred once. The chain links TRBV2 to TRBJ1-1; perhaps TRBD1 as D (5 bases). V was pared by 6 bases and J by 1 base, with 9 bases between. Germline V gives CDR1 SNHLY, CDR2 FYNNEI. There are 13 residues in the CDR3. CDR3 sequence: CASRDNSNTEAFF. The CDR3 DNA follows: TGTGCCAGCAGGGACAACTCGAACACTGAAGCTTTCTTT.

This chain joins TRBV29-1 and TRBJ2-2; possible D gene TRBD2, 5 bases. Germline V gives CDR1 SQVTM, CDR2 ANQGSEA. CDR3 length equals 12 residues. Trimming stripped 6 bases from V and 7 bases from J, with 12 bases between. The CDR3 DNA follows: TGCAGCGTCCTCGGGGTGGGCGGGGAGCTGTTTTTT. Translation gives CSVLGVGGELFF.

The rearrangement links TRBV6-1 to TRBJ2-2, with 9 bases that match TRBD2. In germline, CDR1 is MNHNS, CDR2 SASEGT. J gave up 6 bases and V 2 bases, and 7 bases lay outside the gene matches. This CDR3 spans 16 amino acids. CDR3 amino acids: CASSEKVAGVAGELFF. The CDR3, as DNA: TGTGCCAGCAGTGAAAAGGTAGCGGGAGTGGCCGGGGAGCTGTTTTTT.

This chain uses TRBV30 with TRBJ1-6; TRBD1 might be the D (5 bases). The CDR3 is 14 residues long. Germline V gene data show CDR1 as GTSNPN and CDR2 as SVGIG (reference sequence). The ends were cut back, 2 bases at V and 4 bases at J, with 9 bases in the middle. CDR3 DNA: TGTGCCTGGAGTTCTCAGGGTTATAATTCACCCCTCCACTTT. It encodes CAWSSQGYNSPLHF.

The gene calls are TRBV28 and TRBJ1-4, with no clear D. Trimming removed 11 bases at V and 3 bases at J, with 10 bases between. Germline V gene lookup returns CDR1 MDHEN and CDR2 SYDVKM. The CDR3 totals 12 residues. CDR3 protein: CACLGPNEKLFF. As DNA, the CDR3 is TGTGCCTGCCTCGGTCCTAATGAAAAACTGTTTTTT.

This chain uses TRBV3-1 (or the pseudogene TRBV3-2) with TRBJ2-3; maybe TRBD2 (5 bases). Germline assignment: CDR1 LGHDT and CDR2 YNNKEL (reference sequence). CDR3 size: 12 residues. Deletions cut 2 bases from V and 15 bases from J, with 15 bases between. The CDR3 is CASSQNRETLYF. CDR3 nucleotide sequence: TGTGCCAGCAGCCAAAATAGGGAGACTCTCTATTTT.

Only one count was recorded for this clone. The chain combines TRBV2 with TRBJ1-3; no clear D. V was trimmed by 6 bases and J by 5 bases, leaving 11 bases between them. The CDR3 has 13 amino acids. The germline V gene has CDR1 SNHLY and CDR2 FYNNEI. The CDR3, as DNA: TGTGCCAGCAGGGCCCAAATTAGAAACACCATATATTTT. Protein sequence: CASRAQIRNTIYF.

The chain combines TRBV2 with TRBJ2-7; D is uncertain. The germline V gene encodes CDR1 SNHLY and CDR2 FYNNEI. The CDR3 consists of 13 residues. Trimming left V 5 bases short and J 4 bases short, with 12 bases between. The CDR3 is CASSPPSRYEQYF. Written as DNA, the CDR3 is TGTGCCAGCAGTCCCCCCTCTCGGTACGAGCAGTACTTC.

This chain connects TRBV7-3 to TRBJ2-3; 8 nucleotides line up with TRBD2. The CDR3 is 16 residues long. V was pared by 4 bases and J by 3 bases, with 9 bases of the junction left unmatched. Germline loops: CDR1 SGHTA, CDR2 FQGTGA. The DNA of the CDR3 is TGTGCCAGCAGCTCCGGGGGGGCCCGATTTACAGATACGCAGTATTTT. Amino acid sequence: CASSSGGARFTDTQYF.

The chain employs TRBV6-6 and TRBJ1-2; 12 nucleotides align to TRBD1. J gave up 7 bases and V 0 bases, and 6 bases lay outside the gene matches. Germline loops: CDR1 MNHNY, CDR2 SVGAGI (reference sequence). CDR3 length: 16 residues. The DNA for the CDR3 is TGTGCCAGCAGTTACTCGTCGGGACAGGGGGCGCGTGGCTACACCTTC. This gives the protein CASSYSSGQGARGYTF.

The rearrangement uses TRBV19 and TRBJ2-3; 7 positions agree with TRBD2. V lost 4 bases, J lost 0 bases, and 10 bases stayed unmatched. The CDR3 runs to 17 residues. CDR1 and CDR2 from the germline V gene are LNHDA and SQIVND (reference sequence). CDR3 sequence (DNA): TGTGCCAGTAGTACGCCGCTCTGGCGGGGGAGCACAGATACGCAGTATTTT. This translates into CASSTPLWRGSTDTQYF.

The J gene is TRBJ2-3, the V gene TRBV19; 9 bases line up with TRBD2. There are 18 residues in the CDR3. CDR1 LNHDA and CDR2 SQIVND come from the germline V gene (reference sequence). J was trimmed by 5 bases and V by 5 bases; bases with no gene match: 17. CDR3 sequence: CASSVPPGLAFGVDTQYF. For the CDR3, the DNA is TGTGCCAGTAGTGTGCCCCCGGGACTAGCTTTTGGGGTAGATACGCAGTATTTT.

The chain employs TRBV6-6 and TRBJ1-5; 9 bases are shared with TRBD1. The V segment lost 0 bases and the J segment 2 bases; nucleotides outside the gene matches: 2. This CDR3 has 16 residues. Germline CDR1 is MNHNY and CDR2 is SVGAGI (reference sequence). This chain's CDR3 is CASSYSRTGGNQPQHF. The CDR3 DNA sequence: TGTGCCAGCAGTTACTCAAGGACAGGGGGCAATCAGCCCCAGCATTTT.

V gene TRBV30 combines with J gene TRBJ1-2; tentatively, D is TRBD1 (5 bases). Trimming took 0 bases from V and 8 from J, leaving 16 bases between them. Looked up from germline, CDR1 is GTSNPN and CDR2 is SVGIG (reference sequence). The CDR3 is 14 amino acids. CDR3 DNA: TGTGCCTGGAGTGTACGGAACCCCGGGGGGGGCTACACCTTC. Its translation is CAWSVRNPGGGYTF.

A few counts support this clone. The chain recombines TRBV9 with TRBJ2-5; 9 nucleotides match TRBD1. The CDR3 is 15 residues long. Trimming took 5 bases from V and 5 from J; bases not matched to a gene: 10. Per germline, CDR1 SGDLS and CDR2 YYNGEE. In DNA, the CDR3 is TGTGCCAGCAGTTATCGACAGGGGGTAGAGGAGACCCAGTACTTC. Protein sequence: CASSYRQGVEETQYF.

V gene TRBV4-1 combines with J gene TRBJ1-5; tentatively, D is TRBD1 (6 bases). From germline, CDR1 is MGHRA and CDR2 YSYEKL. The CDR3 is 16 residues long. V gave up 3 bases and J gave up 0 bases, with 12 bases separating them. CDR3 sequence (DNA): TGCGCCAGCAGCCACCTCTACAGGGATAGCAATCAGCCCCAGCATTTT. Its translation: CASSHLYRDSNQPQHF.

J is TRBJ1-4 and V is TRBV4-1, with 9 bases aligning to TRBD1. This CDR3 region has 15 residues. The V gene's germline CDR1 is MGHRA and CDR2 YSYEKL. The V and J ends lost 1 base and 5 bases, in that order; junction bases with no gene match: 2. CDR3 residues: CASSQGTGVNEKLFF. The DNA of the CDR3 is TGCGCCAGCAGCCAAGGGACAGGGGTGAATGAAAAACTGTTTTTT.

The rearrangement links TRBV27 to TRBJ2-1, with TRBD2 identical over 8 bases. Per germline, CDR1 MNHEY and CDR2 SMNVEV (reference sequence). With 4 bases clipped from V and 4 bases from J, the junction kept 9 bases outside the gene matches. CDR3 length equals 16 residues. Written as DNA, the CDR3 is TGTGCCAGCAGTTCCCTGACTAGCGCGGTATACAATGAGCAGTTCTTC. Translating gives CASSSLTSAVYNEQFF.

The chain is built from TRBV27 and TRBJ2-7; possible D gene TRBD2, 7 bases. Trimming removed 6 bases at V and 6 bases at J, with 18 bases between. The CDR3 loop spans 14 amino acids. The germline V gene has CDR1 MNHEY and CDR2 SMNVEV (reference sequence). The CDR3 nucleotides read TGTGCCAGCAGCCCCCAACGGGGGGCCAGCGAGCAGTACTTC. It translates to CASSPQRGASEQYF.

The genes are TRBV4-1 and TRBJ2-7, with 9 nucleotides matching TRBD1. J gave up 2 bases and V 0 bases, and 8 bases lay outside the gene matches. In germline, CDR1 is MGHRA, CDR2 YSYEKL. The CDR3 runs 17 residues. CDR3 DNA sequence: TGCGCCAGCAGCCAAGAAGCCGCGGGACAGGGAACCTACGAGCAGTACTTC. This codes for CASSQEAAGQGTYEQYF.

V gene TRBV5-1 combines with J gene TRBJ2-4, with TRBD2 identical over 8 bases. This CDR3 spans 16 amino acids. The germline gives CDR1 SGHRS, CDR2 YFSETQ. V lost 6 bases to trimming and J lost 1 base; unmatched junction nucleotides: 9. CDR3 sequence (DNA): TGCGCCAGCACCAGAACGGGGGGGCCGGCCAAAAACATTCAGTACTTC. This encodes CASTRTGGPAKNIQYF.

The chain recombines TRBV10-3 with TRBJ2-7; 8 bases align to TRBD1. J lost 5 bases, V lost 2 bases, and 11 bases had no gene match. Per germline, CDR1 ENHRY and CDR2 SYGVKD. CDR3 length equals 16 residues. The CDR3 protein is CAISEEGGQGRDEQYF. In DNA, the CDR3 is TGTGCCATCAGTGAGGAAGGCGGACAGGGTAGGGACGAGCAGTACTTC.